This T cell receptor (beta chain) was profiled in a study of T cell responses to AZD1222 COVID-19 vaccine. Study-level results: The study found vaccine-associated CD4 TCRs spanning spike, dominant at 160-218 and 743-854. Spike-specific TCRs gained breadth and depth after people received two AZD1222 doses.

As regards this clone: As yet, its antigen is unknown.

The table came from immunoSEQ multiplex PCR; TCRdb's copy has only in-frame clones and leaves some out. The sample carries approximately 110,000 clones, roughly 86% recorded once. This CDR3 contains 17 residues. Trimming at V came to 4 bases and at J to 3 bases, leaving 11 bases not matched to a gene. The germline V gene encodes CDR1 MNHNS and CDR2 SASEGT. The starting material was peripheral blood, obtained on day 0 of AZD1222 vaccination. The origin of this receptor is an adult in good health. The gene calls are TRBV6-1 and TRBJ2-3; 9 bases are a match to TRBD2. CDR3 in DNA: TGTGCCAGCAGTGGACTAGCGGTCGTTAAGAGGACAGATACGCAGTATTTT. Its protein is CASSGLAVVKRTDTQYF.